This TCR beta chain was captured by sequencing in a study of T-cell memory formation after mild COVID-19. Study-level background: The study found TCR clusters largely donor specific. Study-level findings and limits: Contracting CD4+ clones sat mainly in CM and EM; CD8+ in EMRA. Day 15 to 85 contracting clones showed balanced CD4/CD8; day 15 to 37 expanders favored CD4+. Specificity for SARS-CoV-2 was not confirmed among the second-wave clones peaking on day 37.

About this clonotype itself: Antigen: not known.

TCRdb re-called the 5' RACE reads with MiXCR, one entry per CDR3 protein. The sample has about half a million distinct CDR3 sequences, roughly 18% seen once. This CDR3 has 15 residues. The ends lost 3 bases at V and 3 bases at J; junction bases unmatched: 4. CDR1 SGHTA and CDR2 FQGNSA come from the germline V gene. The source of this sequence is an adult woman who had mild COVID-19 (a few samples of this study predate the infection). Cell type and time point are not known. The chain couples TRBV7-2 to TRBJ2-2; 7 bases fit TRBD2. The sample comprised PBMCs or a T cell subset sorted from them (not recorded which). For the CDR3, the DNA is TGTGCCAGCAGCTTCTTAAGCGGGGACACCGGGGAGCTGTTTTTT. Its protein is CASSFLSGDTGELFF.